Each of the 31 T cell receptor beta chains below was sequenced from the same sample in a study of cytomegalovirus exposure and HLA in healthy donors. Vbeta (60) and Jbeta (13) primers were used in the PCR. Produced via immunoSEQ multiplex PCR; TCRdb's table is partial and in-frame only. Of some 100,000 clones listed, 84% are singletons. The source material was PBMCs. These receptors all stem from a woman aged 18-29 years in good health and CMV-seronegative.

This clone was observed a few times. The chain has TRBV4-1 and TRBJ1-3; possibly TRBD1 for D (5 bases). V lost 1 base and J 1 base, leaving 5 bases between the germline ends. The germline V gene has CDR1 MGHRA and CDR2 YSYEKL. The CDR3 is 14 residues long. In DNA form, the CDR3 reads TGCGCCAGCAGCCAAGCAGGGTCTGGAAACACCATATATTTT. It yields the protein CASSQAGSGNTIYF.

The CDR3 region has the DNA TGTGCCTGGAGTGTACCCAACCCCGGGACAGGGGGGGCCAATGAGCAGTTCTTC. This gives the protein CAWSVPNPGTGGANEQFF. This sequence joins TRBV30 and TRBJ2-1, with 11 bases that match TRBD1. J was trimmed by 6 bases and V by 0 bases; bases with no gene match: 13. Germline values: CDR1 GTSNPN, CDR2 SVGIG (reference sequence). The CDR3 contains 18 residues.

This sequence joins TRBV6-4 and TRBJ1-5; D is possibly TRBD1 (5 bases). V was shortened by 2 bases and J by 0 bases, with 35 bases between the two germline ends. The germline CDR1 and CDR2 sequences are MRHNA and SNTAGT. CDR3 length: 24 amino acids. CDR3 sequence reads: CASSDRGGREGSGARINSNQPQHF. CDR3 bases: TGTGCCAGCAGTGACCGGGGGGGACGGGAGGGTTCGGGTGCCCGTATCAATAGCAATCAGCCCCAGCATTTT.

The chain employs TRBV5-1 and TRBJ2-7; 10 bases agree with TRBD2. V trimming: 3 bases; J trimming: 4 bases; junction bases outside the gene matches: 4. The germline V gene encodes CDR1 SGHRS and CDR2 YFSETQ. The CDR3 loop spans 14 amino acids. CDR3 sequence reads: CASSSSGGSYEQYF. The CDR3 coding sequence is TGCGCCAGCAGCTCTAGCGGGGGCTCTTACGAGCAGTACTTC.

The gene calls are TRBV7-9 and TRBJ2-7, with TRBD1 as a possible D gene (7 bases). CDR3 length equals 17 residues. V lost 5 bases and J 6 bases, leaving 26 bases between the germline ends. Germline V CDR1 and CDR2: SEHNR, FQNEAQ (reference sequence). The DNA for the CDR3 is TGTGCCAGCAGCCCTAGCCTGGACAGGACTCTGGGGGGCGAGCAGTACTTC. Translated: CASSPSLDRTLGGEQYF. The whole variable domain, remainder taken from reference TRBV7-9 and TRBJ2-7, is DTGVSQNPRHKITKRGQNVTFRCDPISEHNRLYWYRQTLGQGPEFLTYFQNEAQLEKSRLLSDRFSAERPKGSFSTLEIQRTEQGDSAMYLCASSPSLDRTLGGEQYFGPGTRLTVT.

On this clone itself: A junction boundary mismatches the germline segment, possibly from a read error. In DNA, the CDR3 is TGTTCCAGCAGCTTCCCCACAGATGCGCAGTATTTT. Translating it yields CSSSFPTDAQYF. The chain joins TRBV7-9 to TRBJ2-3, with D unresolved. The germline V gene encodes CDR1 SEHNR and CDR2 FQNEAQ (reference sequence). The CDR3 is made up of 12 amino acids. Full variable domain (rest looked up from reference TRBV7-9 and TRBJ2-3): DTGVSQNPRHKITKRGQNVTFRCDPISEHNRLYWYRQTLGQGPEFLTYFQNEAQLEKSRLLSDRFSAERPKGSFSTLEIQRTEQGDSAMYLCSSSFPTDAQYFGPGTRLTVL.

J is TRBJ2-3 and V is TRBV7-9; 14 nucleotides agree with TRBD2. CDR1 is SEHNR, CDR2 FQNEAQ, per germline (reference sequence). Trimming took 5 bases from V and 1 from J; bases not matched to a gene: 8. There are 18 residues in the CDR3. CDR3 protein: CASSPGTSGSPRTDTQYF. CDR3 coding DNA: TGTGCCAGCAGCCCAGGGACTAGCGGGAGTCCACGCACAGATACGCAGTATTTT.

The V and J genes are TRBV28 and TRBJ1-5, with a weak D call TRBD1 (5 bases). The V gene lost 2 bases and the J gene lost 0 bases, with 14 bases spanning the gap. The CDR3 runs 17 residues. The V gene's germline CDR1 is MDHEN and CDR2 SYDVKM. CDR3 loop: CASSLSGRDYSNQPQHF. The CDR3 DNA follows: TGTGCCAGCAGTTTAAGCGGCCGGGACTATAGCAATCAGCCCCAGCATTTT.

The chain links TRBV5-1 to TRBJ2-3; 9 bases map to TRBD2. CDR1 is SGHRS, CDR2 YFSETQ, per germline. V shed 6 bases, J shed 4 bases, and the junction held 6 bases outside the gene matches. The CDR3 runs 14 residues. CDR3 protein: CASNWGGGADTQYF. The CDR3 DNA follows: TGCGCCAGCAACTGGGGCGGGGGGGCAGATACGCAGTATTTT.

The V and J genes are TRBV19 and TRBJ1-1, with a possible D match to TRBD1 (6 bases). The germline V gene has CDR1 LNHDA and CDR2 SQIVND (reference sequence). V was trimmed by 7 bases and J by 5 bases, leaving 11 bases between them. The CDR3 is 12 residues long. The CDR3 sequence: CASTQGGTEAFF. Written as DNA, the CDR3 is TGTGCCAGTACCCAAGGGGGAACTGAAGCTTTCTTT.

The chain joins TRBV9 to TRBJ2-3; D is uncertain. The CDR3 sequence is 13 residues long. CDR1 is SGDLS, CDR2 YYNGEE, per germline. The V and J ends lost 2 bases and 2 bases respectively, with 6 bases between them. The CDR3: CASSVFNTDTQYF. In nucleotides, the CDR3 is TGTGCCAGCAGCGTGTTCAACACAGATACGCAGTATTTT.

The chain employs TRBV19 and TRBJ2-1; 10 bases are a match to TRBD2. The CDR3 is 15 residues long. V gave up 5 bases and J gave up 4 bases; unmatched junction bases: 5. Germline V gene sequence: CDR1 LNHDA, CDR2 SQIVND (reference sequence). CDR3 protein: CASSVQAGGYNEQFF. CDR3 in DNA: TGTGCCAGTAGTGTTCAAGCGGGGGGGTACAATGAGCAGTTCTTC.

The chain is built from TRBV11-2 and TRBJ2-6; perhaps TRBD1 as D (6 bases). CDR3 length equals 15 residues. From germline, CDR1 is SGHAT and CDR2 FQNNGV. The germline V and J ends were trimmed by 5 bases and 2 bases, with 10 bases remaining between them. DNA of the CDR3: TGTGCCAGCAGCCCTACAGGGACTGGGGCCAACGTCCTGACTTTC. Translation: CASSPTGTGANVLTF. Based on the CDR3 plus reference TRBV11-2 and TRBJ2-6, the full variable domain is EAGVAQSPRYKIIEKRQSVAFWCNPISGHATLYWYQQILGQGPKLLIQFQNNGVVDDSQLPKDRFSAERLKGVDSTLKIQPAKLEDSAVYLCASSPTGTGANVLTFGAGSRLTVL.

The chain links TRBV5-1 to TRBJ1-4; tentative D call: TRBD1 (6 bases). Trimming pared 0 bases from V and 0 bases from J, leaving 6 bases between. Germline-derived CDR1 and CDR2 are SGHRS and YFSETQ. CDR3 length equals 15 residues. CDR3 DNA sequence: TGCGCCAGCAGCTTGGACAGGGCAACTAATGAAAAACTGTTTTTT. Translated: CASSLDRATNEKLFF.

This clone was observed a single time. The chain employs TRBV2 and TRBJ1-4; tentative D call: TRBD1 (6 bases). CDR3 length: 15 amino acids. The V end was cut by 9 bases, the J end by 0 bases, with 14 bases between. CDR1 is SNHLY and CDR2 is FYNNEI in the germline V gene. The CDR3 DNA reads as TGTGCCAGTGGTTGGGGACAAGCAACTAATGAAAAACTGTTTTTT. This translates into CASGWGQATNEKLFF.

This clone was seen once. The genes are TRBV7-9 and TRBJ1-2; D is perhaps TRBD1 (6 bases). There are 14 residues in the CDR3. Trimming cost V 1 base and J 4 bases, with 10 bases left between them. CDR1 is SEHNR, CDR2 FQNEAQ, per germline (reference sequence). CDR3 sequence (DNA): TGTGCCAGCAGCTTAGGGACAGTAGCCTATGGCTACACCTTC. This encodes CASSLGTVAYGYTF.

The gene calls are TRBV28 and TRBJ2-1; no clear D. The CDR3 extends over 14 amino acids. Germline CDR1 is MDHEN and CDR2 is SYDVKM. V was clipped by 5 bases and J by 6 bases, with 14 bases between them. The CDR3 nucleotides read TGTGCCAGCAGTCCACTGGCTCTAGTCAATGAGCAGTTCTTC. Its translation is CASSPLALVNEQFF.

V gene TRBV30 combines with J gene TRBJ2-5; TRBD1 is a possible D gene (5 bases). The CDR3 sequence is 14 residues long. Trimming pared 4 bases from V and 2 bases from J, leaving 14 bases between. Germline-derived CDR1 and CDR2 are GTSNPN and SVGIG (reference sequence). CDR3 nucleotides: TGTGCCTGGAATGCCGACAGAAAACAAGAGACCCAGTACTTC. It yields the protein CAWNADRKQETQYF. The entire variable domain, with the rest obtained from reference TRBV30 and TRBJ2-5, is as follows: SQTIHQWPATLVQPVGSPLSLECTVEGTSNPNLYWYRQAAGRGLQLLFYSVGIGQISSEVPQNLSASRPQDRQFILSSKKLLLSDSGFYLCAWNADRKQETQYFGPGTRLLVL.

The chain recombines TRBV7-9 with TRBJ1-1; no reliable D call. Germline-derived CDR1 and CDR2 are SEHNR and FQNEAQ (reference sequence). V was trimmed by 1 base and J by 5 bases, leaving 14 bases between them. The CDR3 is 15 amino acids. The CDR3 DNA reads as TGTGCCAGCAGCTTAGGAGGAATAGGAGGGACTGAAGCTTTCTTT. The encoded protein is CASSLGGIGGTEAFF.

The chain links TRBV7-2 to TRBJ2-4; 9 nucleotides match TRBD1. The CDR3 has 14 amino acids. The V gene end was trimmed by 5 bases and the J gene end by 9 bases; junction bases not matched to a gene: 8. From germline, CDR1 is SGHTA and CDR2 FQGNSA. The CDR3: CASSKEGQGPIQYF. CDR3 coding DNA: TGTGCCAGCAGCAAAGAGGGACAGGGCCCCATTCAGTACTTC.

V gene TRBV9 combines with J gene TRBJ2-7; D gene unclear. CDR1 is SGDLS and CDR2 is YYNGEE in the germline V gene. V was shortened by 0 bases and J by 0 bases, with 7 bases between the two germline ends. The CDR3 spans 14 residues. Written as DNA, the CDR3 is TGTGCCAGCAGCGTAGGGCCAGACTCCTACGAGCAGTACTTC. It specifies CASSVGPDSYEQYF.

V and J are TRBV18 and TRBJ2-2; D gene ambiguous. This CDR3 contains 14 residues. Trimming removed 3 bases from V and 0 bases from J, with 5 bases in between. The V gene's germline CDR1 is KGHSH and CDR2 LQKENI. The CDR3 loop reads CASSPQANTGELFF. The CDR3 DNA reads as TGTGCCAGCTCACCGCAGGCGAACACCGGGGAGCTGTTTTTT.

As to this clone: Compared with germline, one end of the junction differs, possibly owing to a read error. The rearrangement links TRBV5-4 to TRBJ1-1; 7 bases are shared with TRBD1. The V gene's germline CDR1 is SGHNT and CDR2 YYREEE (reference sequence). This CDR3 region has 15 residues. Here the CDR3 reads CASSFETGRNTETFF. Here the CDR3 DNA reads TGTGCCAGCAGCTTCGAGACAGGGCGGAACACTGAAACTTTCTTT.

This clone was seen a few times. The chain employs TRBV7-9 and TRBJ1-4, with 7 bases matching TRBD1. In germline, CDR1 is SEHNR, CDR2 FQNEAQ (reference sequence). The CDR3 extends over 13 amino acids. With 5 bases clipped from V and 8 bases from J, the junction kept 5 bases outside the gene matches. CDR3 sequence (DNA): TGTGCCAGCAGCGGGACAGCGACCGAAAAACTGTTTTTT. Its translation is CASSGTATEKLFF.

The rearrangement links TRBV29-1 to TRBJ2-7; D gene unclear. The V end lost 4 bases, the J end lost 2 bases, and 6 bases lay between the germline ends. The CDR3 has 11 residues. Germline CDR1 SQVTM, CDR2 ANQGSEA. The DNA for the CDR3 is TGCAGCGTTGCAGTTACCTACGAGCAGTACTTC. Its translation is CSVAVTYEQYF.

The CDR3 DNA sequence: TGTGCCAGTAGTATAGTGGGACAGGGAAGCAATCAGCCCCAGCATTTT. This gives the protein CASSIVGQGSNQPQHF. V is TRBV19 and J is TRBJ1-5, with TRBD1 matching over 9 bases. CDR1 is LNHDA and CDR2 is SQIVND in the germline V gene (reference sequence). The CDR3 runs to 16 residues. Trimming cost V 1 base and J 1 base; bases outside gene matches: 2.

This clone was counted only a few times. This CDR3 reads CASSFSPGGAVEQYF. As DNA, the CDR3 is TGTGCCAGCAGCTTCTCTCCTGGGGGGGCAGTCGAGCAGTACTTC. The chain has TRBV5-4 and TRBJ2-7; D perhaps matches TRBD2 (7 bases). The CDR3 totals 15 residues. With 2 bases removed from V and 6 bases from J, the gap between germline ends came to 18 bases. The V gene's germline CDR1 is SGHNT and CDR2 YYREEE (reference sequence).

V gene TRBV19 combines with J gene TRBJ2-7, with a weak D call TRBD1 (6 bases). The V end lost 7 bases, the J end lost 0 bases, and 10 bases lay between the germline ends. There are 13 residues in the CDR3. Germline CDR1 is LNHDA and CDR2 is SQIVND (reference sequence). CDR3 DNA sequence: TGTGCCAGTAAGGCGGACAGCTCCTACGAGCAGTACTTC. This translates into CASKADSSYEQYF.

The CDR3 nucleotides are TGTGCCAGTAGTAGGGTGTGGACAGGGGATAGCAATCAGCCCCAGCATTTT. Protein product: CASSRVWTGDSNQPQHF. The V call is TRBV19, the J call TRBJ1-5; 9 bases map to TRBD1. V shed 4 bases and J 0 bases; nucleotides not matched to a gene: 7. Looked up from germline, CDR1 is LNHDA and CDR2 is SQIVND (reference sequence). There are 17 residues in the CDR3.

This chain links TRBV30 with TRBJ1-5, with D possibly TRBD1 on 5 matching bases. The CDR3 has 14 residues. The germline V gene has CDR1 GTSNPN and CDR2 SVGIG (reference sequence). The V gene lost 1 base and the J gene lost 2 bases, with 9 bases spanning the gap. CDR3 sequence reads: CAWSGGEGNQPQHF. The CDR3 DNA follows: TGTGCCTGGAGTGGGGGGGAGGGCAATCAGCCCCAGCATTTT.

This rearrangement joins TRBV27 to TRBJ1-6; TRBD1 matches 8 bases. The V segment lost 2 bases and the J segment 6 bases; nucleotides outside the gene matches: 6. The CDR3 runs to 16 residues. Germline-derived CDR1 and CDR2 are MNHEY and SMNVEV (reference sequence). The CDR3 DNA sequence: TGTGCCAGCAGTTTACAGACAGGGGCCGCTAATTCACCCCTCCACTTT. Translating it yields CASSLQTGAANSPLHF.